Below are 27 T cell receptor beta chains sequenced from a single sample in a study of CD8 T cells in Susac syndrome. Random hexamers were used to reverse transcribe about 0.5 to 1 ug of RNA. TCRdb analysed the immunoSEQ multiplex PCR reads with MiXCR anew, one entry per CDR3 protein. The table includes around 170,000 distinct CDR3 sequences, approximately 94% detected once. Sample: CD4+ T cells from PBMCs. These receptors were obtained from a human donor with Susac syndrome.

The rearrangement links TRBV11-3 to TRBJ2-3; D may be TRBD1 (6 bases). The V and J ends lost 0 bases and 1 base respectively, with 8 bases between them. The CDR3 runs to 15 residues. Germline lookup yields CDR1 SGHNT and CDR2 YENEEA. For the CDR3, the DNA is TGTGCCAGCAGCTTAGAGGCAGGGGGCACAGATACGCAGTATTTT. Its translation: CASSLEAGGTDTQYF.

The genes are TRBV5-6 and TRBJ1-2, with 9 bases identical to TRBD1. The V segment lost 4 bases and the J segment 8 bases; nucleotides outside the gene matches: 6. The CDR3 totals 13 residues. Per the germline V gene, CDR1 is SGHDT and CDR2 is YYEEEE. For the CDR3, the DNA is TGTGCCAGCAGCGGAACGGACAGGGGCGGCTACACCTTC. Residues: CASSGTDRGGYTF.

The chain has TRBV12-5 and TRBJ2-7; D remains ambiguous. The CDR3 loop spans 15 amino acids. Germline V gives CDR1 LGHNT, CDR2 FRNRAP. Trimming pared 3 bases from V and 0 bases from J, leaving 12 bases between. The CDR3 here is CASGFGPALSYEQYF. The CDR3 DNA is TGTGCTAGTGGTTTTGGTCCAGCCCTCTCCTACGAGCAGTACTTC.

The rearrangement links TRBV30 to TRBJ2-3; 8 positions match TRBD2. V gave up 3 bases and J gave up 5 bases; unmatched junction bases: 7. Germline V gene lookup returns CDR1 GTSNPN and CDR2 SVGIG (reference sequence). The CDR3 totals 14 residues. The CDR3 spells CAWSWAGGGDTQYF. The CDR3 nucleotides are TGTGCCTGGAGCTGGGCGGGGGGTGGAGATACGCAGTATTTT.

The genes are TRBV14 and TRBJ2-3; 9 bases line up with TRBD2. Germline CDR1 is SGHDN and CDR2 is FVKESK. The ends lost 4 bases at V and 6 bases at J; junction bases unmatched: 14. This CDR3 has 17 amino acids. DNA of the CDR3: TGTGCCAGCAGCCGCAGGGTATCTAGCGGGGCTCCGGATACGCAGTATTTT. Its translation is CASSRRVSSGAPDTQYF.

J is TRBJ2-2 and V is TRBV23-1; 8 nucleotides align to TRBD1. TRBV23-1 belongs to the ORF category, with a function that is uncertain. This CDR3 region has 17 residues. V lost 5 bases, J lost 4 bases, and 12 bases stayed unmatched. In nucleotides, the CDR3 is TGCGCCAGCAGTTACGGCTTGGACAGGGTTCGCACCGGGGAGCTGTTTTTT. Amino acids: CASSYGLDRVRTGELFF.

The V call is TRBV15, the J call TRBJ1-4, with D possibly TRBD1 on 5 matching bases. The germline gives CDR1 LNHNV, CDR2 YYDKDF (reference sequence). This CDR3 contains 16 residues. The V gene lost 1 base and the J gene lost 5 bases, with 14 bases spanning the gap. The CDR3 spells CATSRAPGRPNEKLFF. The CDR3 DNA sequence: TGTGCCACCAGCAGAGCCCCGGGACGGCCAAATGAAAAACTGTTTTTT.

V and J are TRBV18 and TRBJ2-1; 9 positions match TRBD2. The CDR3 runs 16 residues. The junction had 5 bases not matched to a gene; V was cut back by 0 bases and J by 5 bases. Germline V gene lookup returns CDR1 KGHSH and CDR2 LQKENI. The CDR3 loop is CASSPPKRGANNEQFF. Written as DNA, the CDR3 is TGTGCCAGCTCACCACCTAAGCGGGGGGCTAACAATGAGCAGTTCTTC.

The chain uses TRBV7-8 and TRBJ2-2; no definite D call. CDR3 length: 12 amino acids. Germline V gives CDR1 SGHVS, CDR2 FQNEAQ. The V end lost 5 bases, the J end lost 4 bases, and 5 bases lay between the germline ends. The CDR3 nucleotides read TGTGCCAGCAGCCCTATCACCGGGGAGCTGTTTTTT. Its translation: CASSPITGELFF.

V usage is TRBV7-9 and J usage is TRBJ1-2; D might be TRBD1 (5 bases). Germline CDR1 is SEHNR and CDR2 is FQNEAQ (reference sequence). The germline V and J ends were trimmed by 3 bases and 6 bases, with 11 bases remaining between them. The CDR3 length is 13 residues. The CDR3 is CASSLGRVNGYTF. The CDR3 coding sequence is TGTGCCAGCAGCTTGGGCAGGGTAAATGGCTACACCTTC. Complete variable domain (other parts from reference TRBV7-9 and TRBJ1-2): DTGVSQNPRHKITKRGQNVTFRCDPISEHNRLYWYRQTLGQGPEFLTYFQNEAQLEKSRLLSDRFSAERPKGSFSTLEIQRTEQGDSAMYLCASSLGRVNGYTFGSGTRLTVV.

The chain couples TRBV30 to TRBJ2-6; D is undetermined. This CDR3 comprises 14 residues. Trimming left V 5 bases short and J 8 bases short, with 16 bases between. The germline V gene encodes CDR1 GTSNPN and CDR2 SVGIG (reference sequence). As DNA, the CDR3 is TGTGCCTGGGAACCGGACCTGGGCTCCAACGTCCTGACTTTC. This translates into CAWEPDLGSNVLTF.

The DNA for the CDR3 is TGTGCCATCAGTCCTCAGGGGGCGAATGGCTACACCTTC. Amino acids: CAISPQGANGYTF. The rearrangement uses TRBV10-3 and TRBJ1-2; TRBD1 matches at 8 bases. The CDR3 is 13 amino acids. Per the germline V gene, CDR1 is ENHRY and CDR2 is SYGVKD. The J segment lost 6 bases and the V segment lost 5 bases, leaving 5 bases of the junction unmatched.

The chain is built from TRBV12-3 or TRBV12-4 and TRBJ2-2; 8 positions match TRBD1. After removal of 2 bases from V and 3 bases from J, the junction contained 2 bases not matched to a gene. This CDR3 contains 15 residues. The CDR3 reads CASSLSRGHTGELFF. The DNA of the CDR3 is TGTGCCAGCAGTTTAAGCAGGGGGCACACCGGGGAGCTGTTTTTT.

The chain recombines TRBV7-2 with TRBJ2-6, with 12 bases identical to TRBD2. CDR3 length: 18 amino acids. Germline-derived CDR1 and CDR2 are SGHTA and FQGNSA. The J segment lost 0 bases and the V segment lost 1 base, leaving 1 base of the junction unmatched. The CDR3 protein is CASSLVLAGGSGANVLTF. CDR3 nucleotide sequence: TGTGCCAGCAGCTTAGTACTAGCGGGGGGCTCTGGGGCCAACGTCCTGACTTTC.

This sequence joins TRBV19 and TRBJ2-7; D is possibly TRBD1 (5 bases). The germline V and J ends were trimmed by 10 bases and 4 bases, with 20 bases remaining between them. The length of the CDR3 is 14 residues. Per the germline V gene, CDR1 is LNHDA and CDR2 is SQIVND (reference sequence). The CDR3 nucleotides are TGTGCCACTTCGACGGGTCCAGGGCGATACGAGCAGTACTTC. Its translation is CATSTGPGRYEQYF.

The chain links TRBV11-2 to TRBJ2-5; a possible D gene is TRBD2 (6 bases). V dropped 1 base and J dropped 3 bases, with 15 bases sitting between them. This CDR3 is built from 16 residues. Germline CDR1 is SGHAT and CDR2 is FQNNGV. The DNA for the CDR3 is TGTGCCAGCAGCTTAGGGGCTAGCGCTTATAAAGAGACCCAGTACTTC. Translated, it gives CASSLGASAYKETQYF. Looking up the rest from reference TRBV11-2 and TRBJ2-5 gives the full variable domain: EAGVAQSPRYKIIEKRQSVAFWCNPISGHATLYWYQQILGQGPKLLIQFQNNGVVDDSQLPKDRFSAERLKGVDSTLKIQPAKLEDSAVYLCASSLGASAYKETQYFGPGTRLLVL.

This CDR3 is CASSLTDNSPLHF. The CDR3 region has the DNA TGTGCCAGCAGCTTGACCGATAATTCACCCCTCCACTTT. J is TRBJ1-6 and V is TRBV7-9; D is unresolved. The V end was cut by 3 bases, the J end by 5 bases, with 5 bases between. The germline gives CDR1 SEHNR, CDR2 FQNEAQ (reference sequence). CDR3 length equals 13 residues.

The gene calls are TRBV5-6 and TRBJ2-5; TRBD2 aligns across 10 bases. CDR3 size: 16 residues. V was pared by 0 bases and J by 7 bases, with 9 bases of the junction left unmatched. Per the germline V gene, CDR1 is SGHDT and CDR2 is YYEEEE. The CDR3 is CASSLVLAGATGTQYF. The CDR3 region has the DNA TGTGCCAGCAGCTTGGTGCTAGCGGGGGCCACGGGGACCCAGTACTTC.

The chain has TRBV29-1 and TRBJ2-2; D is uncertain. V was clipped by 5 bases and J by 0 bases, with 10 bases between them. The CDR3 covers 14 residues. Germline V CDR1 and CDR2: SQVTM, ANQGSEA. The DNA for the CDR3 is TGCAGCGTTCAGAGACTTCCGAACACCGGGGAGCTGTTTTTT. Protein sequence: CSVQRLPNTGELFF.

The chain employs TRBV15 and TRBJ1-1, with D unclear. Per the germline V gene, CDR1 is LNHNV and CDR2 is YYDKDF (reference sequence). This CDR3 contains 13 residues. The V end was cut by 5 bases, the J end by 5 bases, with 12 bases between. DNA for the CDR3: TGTGCCACCAGCCCCCGTGGTTTGACTGAAGCTTTCTTT. It encodes CATSPRGLTEAFF.

The rearrangement joins TRBV10-3 to TRBJ2-4; TRBD2 might be the D (5 bases). The CDR3 runs to 14 residues. The V end lost 3 bases, the J end lost 2 bases, and 8 bases lay between the germline ends. CDR1 and CDR2 from the germline V gene are ENHRY and SYGVKD. The CDR3: CAISDWETKNIQYF. The CDR3, as DNA: TGTGCCATCAGTGATTGGGAGACCAAAAACATTCAGTACTTC.

The chain recombines TRBV29-1 with TRBJ1-1, with D possibly matching TRBD1 (5 bases). Per the germline V gene, CDR1 is SQVTM and CDR2 is ANQGSEA. Trimming cost V 6 bases and J 1 base, with 18 bases left between them. The CDR3 extends over 15 amino acids. The chain's CDR3 is CSVEDPGRQNTEAFF. Written as DNA, the CDR3 is TGCAGCGTCGAGGATCCGGGGCGGCAGAACACTGAAGCTTTCTTT. The whole variable domain, remainder taken from reference TRBV29-1 and TRBJ1-1, is SAVISQKPSRDICQRGTSLTIQCQVDSQVTMMFWYRQQPGQSLTLIATANQGSEATYESGFVIDKFPISRPNLTFSTLTVSNMSPEDSSIYLCSVEDPGRQNTEAFFGQGTRLTVV.

The chain carries TRBV9 and TRBJ1-1; TRBD1 might be the D (5 bases). The germline CDR1 and CDR2 sequences are SGDLS and YYNGEE. The CDR3 runs 13 residues. V lost 3 bases and J lost 4, with 10 bases in between. This CDR3 reads CASSGGGVTEAFF. The CDR3, as DNA: TGTGCCAGCAGCGGCGGGGGAGTCACTGAAGCTTTCTTT.

The V call is TRBV6-5, the J call TRBJ1-1; D unresolved. The V end lost 0 bases, the J end lost 1 base, and 6 bases lay between the germline ends. The V gene's germline CDR1 is MNHEY and CDR2 SVGAGI. The CDR3 contains 14 residues. In nucleotides, the CDR3 is TGTGCCAGCAGTTACTCAGGGTCGAACACTGAAGCTTTCTTT. The encoded protein is CASSYSGSNTEAFF.

This chain links TRBV6-5 with TRBJ1-1; D possibly corresponds to TRBD1 (6 bases). The CDR3 spans 13 residues. V lost 2 bases and J 11 bases, leaving 15 bases between the germline ends. Germline V lookup: CDR1 MNHEY, CDR2 SVGAGI. CDR3 region: CASSYRDTTAAFF. In DNA, the CDR3 is TGTGCCAGCAGTTACCGGGACACCACGGCTGCTTTCTTT.

A few counts support this clonotype. The chain joins TRBV9 to TRBJ1-1, with D possibly matching TRBD1 (5 bases). Trimming left V 2 bases short and J 3 bases short, with 8 bases between. CDR3 length: 13 amino acids. The germline V gene has CDR1 SGDLS and CDR2 YYNGEE. In DNA, the CDR3 is TGTGCCAGCAGCGTCCAGGGATACACTGAAGCTTTCTTT. It encodes CASSVQGYTEAFF.

This chain connects TRBV2 to TRBJ2-2; 10 nucleotides agree with TRBD1. The junction had 6 bases not matched to a gene; V was cut back by 7 bases and J by 7 bases. The germline V gene has CDR1 SNHLY and CDR2 FYNNEI. The CDR3 is made up of 14 amino acids. DNA for the CDR3: TGTGCCAGCAAAGACAGGGGGCATGTCGGGGAGCTGTTTTTT. The encoded protein is CASKDRGHVGELFF.